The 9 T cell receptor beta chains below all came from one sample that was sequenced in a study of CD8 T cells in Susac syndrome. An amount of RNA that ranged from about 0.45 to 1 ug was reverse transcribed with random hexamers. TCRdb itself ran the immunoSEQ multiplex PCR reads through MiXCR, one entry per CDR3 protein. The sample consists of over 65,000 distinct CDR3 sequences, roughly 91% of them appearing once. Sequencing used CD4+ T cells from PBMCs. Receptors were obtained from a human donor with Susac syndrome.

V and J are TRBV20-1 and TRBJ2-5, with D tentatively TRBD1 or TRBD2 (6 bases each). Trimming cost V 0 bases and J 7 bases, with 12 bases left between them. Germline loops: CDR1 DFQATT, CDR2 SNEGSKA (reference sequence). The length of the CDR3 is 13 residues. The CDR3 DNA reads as TGCAGTGCTAGAGATAGGGGGGAACTGACCCAGTACTTC. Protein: CSARDRGELTQYF.

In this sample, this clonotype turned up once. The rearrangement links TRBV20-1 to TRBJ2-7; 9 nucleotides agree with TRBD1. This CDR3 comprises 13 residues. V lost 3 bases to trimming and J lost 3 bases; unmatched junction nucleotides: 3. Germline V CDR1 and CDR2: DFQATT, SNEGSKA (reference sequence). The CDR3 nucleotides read TGCAGTGCTAGCCGGGACAGGGTCTACGAGCAGTACTTC. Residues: CSASRDRVYEQYF.

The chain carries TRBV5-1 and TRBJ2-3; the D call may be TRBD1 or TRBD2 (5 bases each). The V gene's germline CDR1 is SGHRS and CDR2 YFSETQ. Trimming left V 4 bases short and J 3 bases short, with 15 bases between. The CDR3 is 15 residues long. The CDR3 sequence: CASSPGPWGTDTQYF. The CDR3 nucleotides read TGCGCCAGCAGCCCGGGACCCTGGGGGACAGATACGCAGTATTTT.

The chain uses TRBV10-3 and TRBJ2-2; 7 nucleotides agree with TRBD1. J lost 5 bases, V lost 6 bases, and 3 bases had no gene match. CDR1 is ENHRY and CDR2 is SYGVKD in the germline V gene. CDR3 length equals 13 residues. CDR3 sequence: CAISRQGTGELFF. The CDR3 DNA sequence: TGTGCCATCAGCAGACAGGGTACCGGGGAGCTGTTTTTT.

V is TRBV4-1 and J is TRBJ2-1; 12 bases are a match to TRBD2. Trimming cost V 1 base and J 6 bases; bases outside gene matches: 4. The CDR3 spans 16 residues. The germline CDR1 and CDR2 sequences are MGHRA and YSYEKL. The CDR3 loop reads CASSQVGLAGTNEQFF. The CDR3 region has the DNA TGCGCCAGCAGCCAAGTTGGACTAGCGGGAACCAATGAGCAGTTCTTC.

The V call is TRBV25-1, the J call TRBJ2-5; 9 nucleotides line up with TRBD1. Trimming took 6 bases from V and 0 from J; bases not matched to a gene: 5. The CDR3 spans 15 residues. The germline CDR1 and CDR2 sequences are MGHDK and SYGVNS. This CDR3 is CASSPGTGYQETQYF. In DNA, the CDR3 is TGTGCCAGCAGCCCCGGGACAGGGTACCAAGAGACCCAGTACTTC. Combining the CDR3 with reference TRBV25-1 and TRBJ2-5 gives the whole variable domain EADIYQTPRYLVIGTGKKITLECSQTMGHDKMYWYQQDPGMELHLIHYSYGVNSTEKGDLSSESTVSRIRTEHFPLTLESARPSHTSQYLCASSPGTGYQETQYFGPGTRLLVL.

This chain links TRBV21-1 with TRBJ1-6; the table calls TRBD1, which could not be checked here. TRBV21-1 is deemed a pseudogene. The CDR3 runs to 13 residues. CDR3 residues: CARHDRGSSPLHF. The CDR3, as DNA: TGTGCCAGACACGACAGGGGAAGTTCACCCCTCCACTTT.

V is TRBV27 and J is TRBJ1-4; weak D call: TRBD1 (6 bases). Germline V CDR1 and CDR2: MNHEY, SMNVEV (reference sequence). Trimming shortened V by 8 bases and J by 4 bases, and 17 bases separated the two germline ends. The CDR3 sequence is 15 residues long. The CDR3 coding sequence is TGTGCCAGCCGTTCCCCCGGGGACATTAATGAAAAACTGTTTTTT. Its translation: CASRSPGDINEKLFF.

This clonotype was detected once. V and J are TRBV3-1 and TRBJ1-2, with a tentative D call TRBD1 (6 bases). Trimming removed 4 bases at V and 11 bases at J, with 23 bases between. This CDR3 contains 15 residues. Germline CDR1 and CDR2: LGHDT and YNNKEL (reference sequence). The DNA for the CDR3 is TGTGCCAGCAGCCTCAGGGGCGGGTCCATTCCGACTTACACCTTC. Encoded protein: CASSLRGGSIPTYTF.